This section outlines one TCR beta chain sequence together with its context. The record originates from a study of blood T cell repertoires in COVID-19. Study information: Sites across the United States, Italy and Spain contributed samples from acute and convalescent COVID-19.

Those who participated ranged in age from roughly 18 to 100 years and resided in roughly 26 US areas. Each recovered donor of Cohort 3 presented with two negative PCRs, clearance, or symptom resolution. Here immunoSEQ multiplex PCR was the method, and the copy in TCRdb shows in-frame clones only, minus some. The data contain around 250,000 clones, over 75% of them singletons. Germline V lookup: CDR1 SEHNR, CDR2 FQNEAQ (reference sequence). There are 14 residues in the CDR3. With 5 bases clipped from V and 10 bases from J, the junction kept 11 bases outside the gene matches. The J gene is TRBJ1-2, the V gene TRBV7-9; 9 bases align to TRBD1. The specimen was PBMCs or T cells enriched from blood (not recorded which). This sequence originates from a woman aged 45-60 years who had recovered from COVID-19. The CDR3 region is CASSPFLGQGNYTF. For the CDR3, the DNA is TGTGCCAGCAGCCCCTTCCTGGGACAGGGAAACTACACCTTC.